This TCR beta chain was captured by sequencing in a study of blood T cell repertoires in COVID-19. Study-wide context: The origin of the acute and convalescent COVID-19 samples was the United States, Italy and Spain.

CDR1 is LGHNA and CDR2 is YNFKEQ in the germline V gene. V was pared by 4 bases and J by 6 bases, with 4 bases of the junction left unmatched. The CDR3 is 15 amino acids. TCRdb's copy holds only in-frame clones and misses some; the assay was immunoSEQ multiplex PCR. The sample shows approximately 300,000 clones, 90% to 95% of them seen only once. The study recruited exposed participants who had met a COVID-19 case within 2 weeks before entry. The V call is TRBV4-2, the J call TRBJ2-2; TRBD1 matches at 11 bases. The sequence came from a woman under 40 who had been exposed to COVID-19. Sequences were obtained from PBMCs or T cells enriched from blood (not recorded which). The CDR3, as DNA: TGTGCCAGCAGCCCTCCGGGACAGGGGGCCGGGGAGCTGTTTTTT. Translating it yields CASSPPGQGAGELFF.